This TCR beta chain was found in a study of T cell responses to AZD1222 COVID-19 vaccine. Assay: immunoSEQ multiplex PCR; the TCRdb copy retains only in-frame clones and omits some. The table has some 120,000 clones, 70% to 90% seen once. The CDR3 extends over 14 amino acids. The germline gives CDR1 MNHEY, CDR2 SMNVEV (reference sequence). Trimming removed 2 bases at V and 0 bases at J, with 8 bases between. Broader study findings: Along spike, vaccine-associated CD4 TCRs were found throughout, with dominance at 160-218 and 743-854. Baseline seropositivity characterized only six AZD1222 recipients.

Note on this clone: The antigen is not known.

The chain has TRBV27 and TRBJ2-7, with D uncertain. The sample here was peripheral blood, taken on day 0 of AZD1222 vaccination. This sequence was found in an adult in good health. The CDR3 DNA is TGTGCCAGCAGTTTAACCCGAAACTCCTACGAGCAGTACTTC. Amino acid sequence: CASSLTRNSYEQYF.